The present T cell receptor (beta chain) was sequenced within a study of T cells after yellow fever vaccination. This clonotype has just a few counts. The ends were cut back, 1 base at V and 0 bases at J, with 7 bases in the middle. CDR1 and CDR2 from the germline V gene are MGHRA and YSYEKL. This CDR3 has 15 residues. TCRdb used MiXCR to reprocess the 5' RACE reads, holding one entry per CDR3 protein. Here the sample spans approximately 610,000 distinct CDR3 sequences, about a sixth being singletons. The receptor was derived from a man younger than 35 who received the YFV17D yellow fever vaccine. The chain combines TRBV4-1 with TRBJ1-5; possible D gene TRBD1, 5 bases. Sequencing used PBMCs, obtained more than 4 days after the first yellow fever vaccination. The CDR3: CASSQARGSNQPQHF. The CDR3 bases are TGCGCCAGCAGCCAAGCAAGGGGTAGCAATCAGCCCCAGCATTTT.